The 13 T cell receptor beta chains in this list originate from one sample, sequenced in a study of T cell responses to AZD1222 COVID-19 vaccine. Clones were sequenced by immunoSEQ multiplex PCR, and TCRdb holds only the in-frame ones, with some missing. The sample gives more than 65,000 clones, 80% to 90% of which show up once; about 3% is in the top ten. Sequenced material: peripheral blood, taken 28 days after the second AZD1222 dose. The source of these receptors is an adult who received the AZD1222 COVID-19 vaccine.

V gene TRBV30 combines with J gene TRBJ2-1, with D tentatively TRBD1 (6 bases). Germline V gives CDR1 GTSNPN, CDR2 SVGIG (reference sequence). The CDR3 has 14 residues. Between the trimmed V and J ends, which lost 2 bases and 5 bases, there was a span of 13 bases. CDR3 region: CAWSFPDRHNEQFF. CDR3 nucleotide sequence: TGTGCCTGGAGTTTCCCCGACAGGCACAATGAGCAGTTCTTC.

V is TRBV6-1 and J is TRBJ1-5; D unresolved. With 1 base removed from V and 3 bases from J, the gap between germline ends came to 7 bases. The V gene's germline CDR1 is MNHNS and CDR2 SASEGT. The CDR3 covers 14 residues. The CDR3 loop is CASSEGPNNQPQHF. The CDR3 nucleotides read TGTGCCAGCAGTGAAGGACCGAACAATCAGCCCCAGCATTTT.

The gene calls are TRBV6-2 or TRBV6-3 and TRBJ2-5; a possible D gene is TRBD2 (6 bases). CDR1 is MNHEY, CDR2 SVGEGT, per germline. The CDR3 is made up of 16 amino acids. The ends were cut back, 5 bases at V and 1 base at J, with 17 bases in the middle. The CDR3 spells CASSPNTEGRQETQYF. Here the CDR3 DNA reads TGTGCCAGCAGTCCAAACACGGAGGGCCGCCAAGAGACCCAGTACTTC.

The chain uses TRBV7-2 and TRBJ2-1; 13 bases are a match to TRBD2. The V gene end was trimmed by 4 bases and the J gene end by 9 bases; junction bases not matched to a gene: 9. In germline, CDR1 is SGHTA, CDR2 FQGNSA. CDR3 size: 16 residues. In nucleotides, the CDR3 is TGTGCCAGCAGCTCACGGACTAGCGGGAGATCCACTGAGCAGTTCTTC. This sequence encodes CASSSRTSGRSTEQFF.

The rearrangement joins TRBV28 to TRBJ1-2, with D perhaps TRBD1 (5 bases). This CDR3 spans 14 amino acids. The germline V gene encodes CDR1 MDHEN and CDR2 SYDVKM. The V gene lost 8 bases and the J gene lost 5 bases, with 18 bases spanning the gap. This chain's CDR3 is CASGGGSSGYGYTF. CDR3 nucleotides: TGTGCCAGCGGGGGTGGCAGTTCGGGTTATGGCTACACCTTC.

The chain joins TRBV9 to TRBJ2-2; a weak D match, TRBD2 (6 bases). CDR1 and CDR2 from the germline V gene are SGDLS and YYNGEE. The CDR3 is 16 amino acids. With 0 bases removed from V and 0 bases from J, the gap between germline ends came to 9 bases. Here the CDR3 reads CASSVGAGTNTGELFF. The CDR3 DNA follows: TGTGCCAGCAGCGTAGGCGCGGGGACGAACACCGGGGAGCTGTTTTTT.

The chain carries TRBV9 and TRBJ2-2; 10 nucleotides match TRBD1. This CDR3 is 16 amino acids long. CDR1 is SGDLS, CDR2 YYNGEE, per germline. The J segment lost 5 bases and the V segment lost 3 bases, leaving 7 bases of the junction unmatched. Written as DNA, the CDR3 is TGTGCCAGCAGCGACACCGGGACAGGGGTTACCGGGGAGCTGTTTTTT. This translates into CASSDTGTGVTGELFF.

This chain links TRBV9 with TRBJ1-2, with no clear D. Germline CDR1 is SGDLS and CDR2 is YYNGEE. The length of the CDR3 is 11 residues. Deletions cut 1 base from V and 8 bases from J, with 6 bases between. CDR3 coding DNA: TGTGCCAGCAGCGTATTAGGAGGCTACACCTTC. The encoded protein is CASSVLGGYTF. Full variable domain (rest looked up from reference TRBV9 and TRBJ1-2): DSGVTQTPKHLITATGQRVTLRCSPRSGDLSVYWYQQSLDQGLQFLIQYYNGEERAKGNILERFSAQQFPDLHSELNLSSLELGDSALYFCASSVLGGYTFGSGTRLTVV.

V usage is TRBV20-1 and J usage is TRBJ1-1, with D hard to call. V shed 5 bases and J shed 8 bases, with 12 bases lying between them. CDR1 is DFQATT and CDR2 is SNEGSKA in the germline V gene (reference sequence). The CDR3 runs 11 residues. The CDR3 is CSAALGREAFF. CDR3 nucleotide sequence: TGCAGTGCTGCATTGGGTCGCGAAGCTTTCTTT.

The rearrangement uses TRBV6-5 and TRBJ2-3; 11 nucleotides align to TRBD2. After removal of 5 bases from V and 1 base from J, the junction contained 2 bases not matched to a gene. This CDR3 has 15 residues. Germline CDR1 is MNHEY and CDR2 is SVGAGI. The CDR3 DNA sequence: TGTGCCAGCAGTCTAGCGGGAGGCGGCACAGATACGCAGTATTTT. This sequence encodes CASSLAGGGTDTQYF.

This clone has only a few counts. The chain is built from TRBV7-2 and TRBJ1-5, with a tentative D call TRBD1 (6 bases). CDR1 and CDR2 (germline): SGHTA, FQGNSA. The CDR3 extends over 16 amino acids. V lost 5 bases and J lost 7, with 21 bases in between. In DNA form, the CDR3 reads TGTGCCAGCAGCCTTTTGGGCACAGGGATTGGACAGCCCCAGCATTTT. It translates to CASSLLGTGIGQPQHF. Full variable domain (outside the CDR3, taken from reference TRBV7-2 and TRBJ1-5): GAGVSQSPSNKVTEKGKDVELRCDPISGHTALYWYRQSLGQGLEFLIYFQGNSAPDKSGLPSDRFSAERTGGSVSTLTIQRTQQEDSAVYLCASSLLGTGIGQPQHFGDGTRLSIL.

The V and J genes are TRBV5-1 and TRBJ2-3, with no clear D. This CDR3 spans 14 amino acids. V gave up 0 bases and J gave up 2 bases, with 7 bases separating them. In germline, CDR1 is SGHRS, CDR2 YFSETQ. In nucleotides, the CDR3 is TGCGCCAGCAGCTTGGGCCAGAACACAGATACGCAGTATTTT. Its translation is CASSLGQNTDTQYF.

The rearrangement uses TRBV5-1 and TRBJ2-5; D unresolved. V shed 0 bases and J shed 1 base, with 7 bases lying between them. Germline loops: CDR1 SGHRS, CDR2 YFSETQ. The CDR3 spans 14 residues. In nucleotides, the CDR3 is TGCGCCAGCAGCTTGGCCATCGTCCAAGAGACCCAGTACTTC. The encoded protein is CASSLAIVQETQYF.